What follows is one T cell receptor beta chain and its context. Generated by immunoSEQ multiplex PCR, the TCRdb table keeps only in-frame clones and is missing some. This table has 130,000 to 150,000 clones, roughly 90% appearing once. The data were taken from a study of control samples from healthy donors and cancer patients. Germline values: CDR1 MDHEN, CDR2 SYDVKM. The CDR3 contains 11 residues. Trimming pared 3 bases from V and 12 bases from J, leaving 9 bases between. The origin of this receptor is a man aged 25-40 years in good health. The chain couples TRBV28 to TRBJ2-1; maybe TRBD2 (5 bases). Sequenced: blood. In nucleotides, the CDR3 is TGTGCCAGCAGTTTCGGGCGGGCGCAGTTCTTC. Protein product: CASSFGRAQFF.